The clone carrying this T cell receptor (beta chain) appeared once. The antigen is not known. Produced via immunoSEQ multiplex PCR; TCRdb's table is partial and in-frame only. The sample contains approximately 150,000 clones, roughly 92% of which appear only once. Samples with a second dose at about 4 or about 12 weeks were pooled together. The data belong to a study of T cell responses to AZD1222 COVID-19 vaccine. Broader study findings: As reported, nearly half of all spike-specific TCRs target variant regions that are unmutated. Increases in Spike-specific TCR breadth and depth were seen after two AZD1222 doses. Possibly, clonal diversity was underestimated; donors were largely white British and included more females.

The sequence was collected from an adult who received the AZD1222 COVID-19 vaccine. The sample here was peripheral blood, taken 28 days after the second AZD1222 dose.

This CDR3 is CASSQEQRAEGPRNTQYF. CDR3 DNA sequence: TGCGCCAGCAGCCAAGAGCAGAGGGCGGAGGGGCCCCGGAATACGCAGTATTTT. This chain connects TRBV4-3 to TRBJ2-3; maybe TRBD2 (6 bases). The germline V and J ends were trimmed by 0 bases and 7 bases, with 23 bases remaining between them. The CDR3 extends over 18 amino acids. Germline loops: CDR1 LGHNA, CDR2 YSLEER.